This T cell receptor beta chain was captured in a study of PD-1 and CTLA-4 blockade in melanoma. This CDR3 has 17 residues. Profiling relied on immunoSEQ multiplex PCR, and the TCRdb table lists in-frame clones only, not all of them. Of around 20,000 clones in the sample, about 87% were seen once. The chain recombines TRBV21-1 with TRBJ2-5; TRBD2 is the table's D call, not checked against the DNA. TRBV21-1 is reported as a pseudogene. The material was CD8+ T cells from peripheral blood, obtained before anti-PD-1 treatment. This TCR came from a human donor with melanoma. CDR3 sequence reads: CASSKVGTSGPQETQYF. CDR3 nucleotide sequence: TGTGCCAGCAGCAAAGTAGGGACTAGCGGACCCCAAGAGACCCAGTACTTC.